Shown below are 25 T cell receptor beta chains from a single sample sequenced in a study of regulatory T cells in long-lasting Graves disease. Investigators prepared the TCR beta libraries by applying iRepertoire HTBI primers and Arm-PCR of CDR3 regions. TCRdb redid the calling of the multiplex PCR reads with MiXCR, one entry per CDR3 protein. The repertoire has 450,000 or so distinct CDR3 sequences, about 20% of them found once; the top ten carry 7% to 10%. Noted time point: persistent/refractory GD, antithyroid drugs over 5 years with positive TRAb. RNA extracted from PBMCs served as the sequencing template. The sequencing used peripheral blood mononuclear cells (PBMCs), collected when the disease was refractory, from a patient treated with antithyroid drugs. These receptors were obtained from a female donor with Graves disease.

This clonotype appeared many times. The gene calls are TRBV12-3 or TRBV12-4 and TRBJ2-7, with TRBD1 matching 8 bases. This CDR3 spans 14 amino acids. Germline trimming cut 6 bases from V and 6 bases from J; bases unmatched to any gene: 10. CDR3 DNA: TGTGCCAGCAGCCAGTATGGACAGGGCGGCGAGCAGTACTTC. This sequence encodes CASSQYGQGGEQYF.

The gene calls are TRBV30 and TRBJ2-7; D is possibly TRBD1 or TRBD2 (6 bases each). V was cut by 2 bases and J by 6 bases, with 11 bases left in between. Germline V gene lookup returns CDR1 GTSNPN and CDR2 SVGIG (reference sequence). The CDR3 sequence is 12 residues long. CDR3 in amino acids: CAWSLGGSEQYF. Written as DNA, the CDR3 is TGTGCCTGGAGTTTAGGGGGGTCCGAGCAGTACTTC.

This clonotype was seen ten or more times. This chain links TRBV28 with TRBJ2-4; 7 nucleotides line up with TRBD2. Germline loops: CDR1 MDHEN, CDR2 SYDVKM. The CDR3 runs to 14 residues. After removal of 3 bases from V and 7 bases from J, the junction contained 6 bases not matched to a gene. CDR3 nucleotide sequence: TGTGCCAGCAGTTTCGGGGGGTTAGGGAACATTCAGTACTTC. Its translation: CASSFGGLGNIQYF.

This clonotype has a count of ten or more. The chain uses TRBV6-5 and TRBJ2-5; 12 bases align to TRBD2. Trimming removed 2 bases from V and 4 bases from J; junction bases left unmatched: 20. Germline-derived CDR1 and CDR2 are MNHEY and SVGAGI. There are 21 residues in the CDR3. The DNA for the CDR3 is TGTGCCAGCAGTTACACCCCTCCTCTAGCGGGAGGGCCCTCGGGTACAGAGACCCAGTACTTC. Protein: CASSYTPPLAGGPSGTETQYF.

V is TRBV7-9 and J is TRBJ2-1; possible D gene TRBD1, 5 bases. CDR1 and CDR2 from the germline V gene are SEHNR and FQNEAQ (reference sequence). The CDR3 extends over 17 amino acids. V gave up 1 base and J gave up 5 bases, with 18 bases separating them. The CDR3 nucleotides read TGTGCCAGCAGCTTAGATGGTGGGCACCCCAGGGACAATGAGCAGTTCTTC. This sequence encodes CASSLDGGHPRDNEQFF.

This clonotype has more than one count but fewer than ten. The CDR3 sequence: CAISKQVGSNQPQHF. The CDR3 DNA reads as TGTGCCATCAGTAAACAGGTGGGGAGCAATCAGCCCCAGCATTTT. The rearrangement joins TRBV10-3 to TRBJ1-5; D is perhaps TRBD1 (5 bases). The CDR3 consists of 15 residues. V was clipped by 5 bases and J by 1 base, with 12 bases between them. Germline V gives CDR1 ENHRY, CDR2 SYGVKD.

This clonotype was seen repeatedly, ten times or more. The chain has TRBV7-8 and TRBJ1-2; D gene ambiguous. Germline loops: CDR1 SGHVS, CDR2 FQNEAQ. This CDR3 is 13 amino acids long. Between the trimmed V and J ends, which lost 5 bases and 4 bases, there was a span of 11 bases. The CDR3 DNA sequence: TGTGCCAGCAGCGAACCGATGCTCTATGGCTACACCTTC. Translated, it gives CASSEPMLYGYTF.

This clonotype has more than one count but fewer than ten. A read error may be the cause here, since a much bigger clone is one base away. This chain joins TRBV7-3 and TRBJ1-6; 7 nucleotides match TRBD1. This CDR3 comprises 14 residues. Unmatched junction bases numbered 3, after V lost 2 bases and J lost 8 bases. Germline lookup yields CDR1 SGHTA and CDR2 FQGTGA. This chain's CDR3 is CASSLSTGYSPLHF. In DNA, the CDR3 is TGTGCCAGCAGCTTATCGACAGGGTATTCACCCCTCCACTTT.

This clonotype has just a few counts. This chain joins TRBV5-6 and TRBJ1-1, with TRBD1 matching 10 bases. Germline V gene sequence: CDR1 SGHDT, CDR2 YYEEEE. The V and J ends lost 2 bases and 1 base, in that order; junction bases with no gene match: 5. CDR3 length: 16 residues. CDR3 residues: CASSFPGQGKNTEAFF. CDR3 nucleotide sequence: TGTGCCAGCAGCTTTCCGGGACAGGGGAAGAACACTGAAGCTTTCTTT.

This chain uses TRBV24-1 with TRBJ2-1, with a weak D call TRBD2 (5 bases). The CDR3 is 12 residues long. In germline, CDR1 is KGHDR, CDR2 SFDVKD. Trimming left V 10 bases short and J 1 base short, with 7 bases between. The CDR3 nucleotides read TGTGCCACAGAGGGATCCTACAATGAGCAGTTCTTC. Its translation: CATEGSYNEQFF.

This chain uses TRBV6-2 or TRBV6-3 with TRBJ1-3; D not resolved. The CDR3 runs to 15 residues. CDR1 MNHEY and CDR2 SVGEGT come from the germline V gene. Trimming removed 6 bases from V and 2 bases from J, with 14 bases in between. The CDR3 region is CASSLGPRAGNTIYF. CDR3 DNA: TGTGCCAGCAGCCTAGGACCAAGGGCTGGAAACACCATATATTTT.

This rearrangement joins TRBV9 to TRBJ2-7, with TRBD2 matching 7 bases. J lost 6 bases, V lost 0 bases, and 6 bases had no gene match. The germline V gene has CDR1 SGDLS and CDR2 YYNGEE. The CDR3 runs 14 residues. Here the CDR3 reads CASSVGSGGFEQYF. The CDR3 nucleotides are TGTGCCAGCAGCGTAGGATCGGGAGGATTCGAGCAGTACTTC.

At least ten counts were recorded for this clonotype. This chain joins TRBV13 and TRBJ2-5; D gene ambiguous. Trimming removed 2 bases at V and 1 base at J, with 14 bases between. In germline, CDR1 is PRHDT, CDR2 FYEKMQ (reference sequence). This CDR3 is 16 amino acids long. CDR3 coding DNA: TGTGCCAGCAGCTTAAACCCCGCGGAGACCCAAGAGACCCAGTACTTC. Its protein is CASSLNPAETQETQYF.

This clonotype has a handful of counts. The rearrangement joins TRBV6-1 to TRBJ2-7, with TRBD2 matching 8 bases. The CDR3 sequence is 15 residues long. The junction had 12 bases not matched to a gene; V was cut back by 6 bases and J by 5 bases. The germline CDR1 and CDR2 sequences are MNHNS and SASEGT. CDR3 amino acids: CASRNPGTRLNEQYF. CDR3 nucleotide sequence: TGTGCCAGCAGAAACCCCGGGACTAGGTTGAACGAGCAGTACTTC.

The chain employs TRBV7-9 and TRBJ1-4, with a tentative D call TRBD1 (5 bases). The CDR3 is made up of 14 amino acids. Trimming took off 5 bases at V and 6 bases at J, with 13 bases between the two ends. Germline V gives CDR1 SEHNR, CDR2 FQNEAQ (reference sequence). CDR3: CASSPGREDEKLFF. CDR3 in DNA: TGTGCCAGCAGCCCGGGACGGGAAGATGAAAAACTGTTTTTT.

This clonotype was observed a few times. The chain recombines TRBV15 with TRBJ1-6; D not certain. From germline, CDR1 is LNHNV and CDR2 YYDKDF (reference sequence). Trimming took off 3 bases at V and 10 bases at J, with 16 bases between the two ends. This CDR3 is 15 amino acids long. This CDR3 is CATSSDRGPGSPLHF. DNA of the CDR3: TGTGCCACCAGCAGTGATCGAGGTCCGGGCTCACCCCTCCACTTT.

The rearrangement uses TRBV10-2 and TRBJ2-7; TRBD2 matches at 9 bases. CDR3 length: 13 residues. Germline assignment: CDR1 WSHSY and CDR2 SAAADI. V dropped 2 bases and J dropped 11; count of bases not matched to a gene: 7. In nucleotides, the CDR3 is TGCGCCAGCAGTGAGACTAGCGGGCCAACCAAGTACTTC. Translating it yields CASSETSGPTKYF.

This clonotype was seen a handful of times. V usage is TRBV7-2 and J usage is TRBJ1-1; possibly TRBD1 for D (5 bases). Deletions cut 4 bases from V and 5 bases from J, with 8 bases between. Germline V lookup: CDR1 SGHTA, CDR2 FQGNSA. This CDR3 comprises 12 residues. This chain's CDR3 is CASSYRITEAFF. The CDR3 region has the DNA TGTGCCAGCAGCTACAGGATTACTGAAGCTTTCTTT. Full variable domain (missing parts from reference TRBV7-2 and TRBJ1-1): GAGVSQSPSNKVTEKGKDVELRCDPISGHTALYWYRQSLGQGLEFLIYFQGNSAPDKSGLPSDRFSAERTGGSVSTLTIQRTQQEDSAVYLCASSYRITEAFFGQGTRLTVV.

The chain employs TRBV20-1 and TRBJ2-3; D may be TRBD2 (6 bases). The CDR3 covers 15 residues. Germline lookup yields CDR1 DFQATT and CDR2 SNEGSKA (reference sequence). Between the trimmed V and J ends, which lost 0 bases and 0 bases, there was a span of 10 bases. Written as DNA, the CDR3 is TGCAGTGCTAGAGACGGGGCGGGGAGCACAGATACGCAGTATTTT. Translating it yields CSARDGAGSTDTQYF.

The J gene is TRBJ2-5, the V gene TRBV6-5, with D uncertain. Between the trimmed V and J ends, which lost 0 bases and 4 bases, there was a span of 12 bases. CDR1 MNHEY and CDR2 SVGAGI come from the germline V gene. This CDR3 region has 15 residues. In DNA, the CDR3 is TGTGCCAGCAGTTACTCGAACCGTGCTAGAGAGACCCAGTACTTC. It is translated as CASSYSNRARETQYF.

The CDR3 coding sequence is TGCAGTGCTGAGGGAGGTGGGGGTAGGGACGAGCAGTACTTC. It yields the protein CSAEGGGGRDEQYF. The rearrangement joins TRBV20-1 to TRBJ2-7; D may be TRBD2 (6 bases). Trimming pared 5 bases from V and 5 bases from J, leaving 19 bases between. CDR3 size: 14 residues. Per the germline V gene, CDR1 is DFQATT and CDR2 is SNEGSKA (reference sequence).

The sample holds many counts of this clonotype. CDR3 in DNA: TGTGCCAGCAGTTTAACGGGCCATACGGACGAGCAGTACTTC. It specifies CASSLTGHTDEQYF. The gene calls are TRBV28 and TRBJ2-7; D is unclear. V lost 2 bases to trimming and J lost 5 bases, with 13 bases between them. Germline CDR1 reads MDHEN; CDR2 reads SYDVKM. The CDR3 runs 14 residues.

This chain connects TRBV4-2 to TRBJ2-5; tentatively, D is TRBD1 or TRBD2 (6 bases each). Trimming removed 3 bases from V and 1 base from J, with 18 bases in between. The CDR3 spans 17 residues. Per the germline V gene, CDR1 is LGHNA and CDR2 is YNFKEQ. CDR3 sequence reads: CASSQTGAGPVQETQYF. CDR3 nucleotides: TGTGCCAGCAGCCAGACGGGGGCGGGGCCGGTCCAAGAGACCCAGTACTTC.

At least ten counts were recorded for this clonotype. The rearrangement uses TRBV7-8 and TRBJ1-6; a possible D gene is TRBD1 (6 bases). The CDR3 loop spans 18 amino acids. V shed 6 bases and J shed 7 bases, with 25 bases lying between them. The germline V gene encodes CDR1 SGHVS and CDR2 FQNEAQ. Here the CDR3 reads CASRDQTGLTDRNSPLHF. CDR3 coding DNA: TGTGCCAGCAGAGACCAAACAGGGCTGACGGATAGGAATTCACCCCTCCACTTT. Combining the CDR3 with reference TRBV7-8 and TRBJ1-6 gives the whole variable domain GAGVSQSPRYKVAKRGQDVALRCDPISGHVSLFWYQQALGQGPEFLTYFQNEAQLDKSGLPSDRFFAERPEGSVSTLKIQRTQQEDSAVYLCASRDQTGLTDRNSPLHFGNGTRLTVT.

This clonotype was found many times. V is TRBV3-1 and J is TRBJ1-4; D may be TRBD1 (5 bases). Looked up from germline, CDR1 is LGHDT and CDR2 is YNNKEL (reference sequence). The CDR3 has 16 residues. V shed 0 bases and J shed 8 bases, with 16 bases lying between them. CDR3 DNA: TGTGCCAGCAGCCAAGAAAAGGCGGGGGAATTCGAAAAACTGTTTTTT. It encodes CASSQEKAGEFEKLFF.